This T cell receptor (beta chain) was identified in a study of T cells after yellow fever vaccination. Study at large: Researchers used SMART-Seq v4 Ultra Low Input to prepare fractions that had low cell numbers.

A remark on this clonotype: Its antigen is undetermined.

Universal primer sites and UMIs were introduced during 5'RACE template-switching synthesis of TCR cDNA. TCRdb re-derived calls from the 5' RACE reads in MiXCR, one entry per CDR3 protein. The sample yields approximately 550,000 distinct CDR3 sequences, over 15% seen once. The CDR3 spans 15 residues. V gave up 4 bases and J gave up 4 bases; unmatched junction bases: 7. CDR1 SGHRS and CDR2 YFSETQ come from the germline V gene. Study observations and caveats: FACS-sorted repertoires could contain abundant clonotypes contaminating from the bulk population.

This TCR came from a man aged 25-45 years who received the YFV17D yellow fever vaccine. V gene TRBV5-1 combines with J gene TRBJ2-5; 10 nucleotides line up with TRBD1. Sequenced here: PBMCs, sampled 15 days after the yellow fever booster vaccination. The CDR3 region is CASSRGRDRGETQYF. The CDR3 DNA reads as TGCGCCAGCAGCCGCGGCCGGGACAGGGGAGAGACCCAGTACTTC.